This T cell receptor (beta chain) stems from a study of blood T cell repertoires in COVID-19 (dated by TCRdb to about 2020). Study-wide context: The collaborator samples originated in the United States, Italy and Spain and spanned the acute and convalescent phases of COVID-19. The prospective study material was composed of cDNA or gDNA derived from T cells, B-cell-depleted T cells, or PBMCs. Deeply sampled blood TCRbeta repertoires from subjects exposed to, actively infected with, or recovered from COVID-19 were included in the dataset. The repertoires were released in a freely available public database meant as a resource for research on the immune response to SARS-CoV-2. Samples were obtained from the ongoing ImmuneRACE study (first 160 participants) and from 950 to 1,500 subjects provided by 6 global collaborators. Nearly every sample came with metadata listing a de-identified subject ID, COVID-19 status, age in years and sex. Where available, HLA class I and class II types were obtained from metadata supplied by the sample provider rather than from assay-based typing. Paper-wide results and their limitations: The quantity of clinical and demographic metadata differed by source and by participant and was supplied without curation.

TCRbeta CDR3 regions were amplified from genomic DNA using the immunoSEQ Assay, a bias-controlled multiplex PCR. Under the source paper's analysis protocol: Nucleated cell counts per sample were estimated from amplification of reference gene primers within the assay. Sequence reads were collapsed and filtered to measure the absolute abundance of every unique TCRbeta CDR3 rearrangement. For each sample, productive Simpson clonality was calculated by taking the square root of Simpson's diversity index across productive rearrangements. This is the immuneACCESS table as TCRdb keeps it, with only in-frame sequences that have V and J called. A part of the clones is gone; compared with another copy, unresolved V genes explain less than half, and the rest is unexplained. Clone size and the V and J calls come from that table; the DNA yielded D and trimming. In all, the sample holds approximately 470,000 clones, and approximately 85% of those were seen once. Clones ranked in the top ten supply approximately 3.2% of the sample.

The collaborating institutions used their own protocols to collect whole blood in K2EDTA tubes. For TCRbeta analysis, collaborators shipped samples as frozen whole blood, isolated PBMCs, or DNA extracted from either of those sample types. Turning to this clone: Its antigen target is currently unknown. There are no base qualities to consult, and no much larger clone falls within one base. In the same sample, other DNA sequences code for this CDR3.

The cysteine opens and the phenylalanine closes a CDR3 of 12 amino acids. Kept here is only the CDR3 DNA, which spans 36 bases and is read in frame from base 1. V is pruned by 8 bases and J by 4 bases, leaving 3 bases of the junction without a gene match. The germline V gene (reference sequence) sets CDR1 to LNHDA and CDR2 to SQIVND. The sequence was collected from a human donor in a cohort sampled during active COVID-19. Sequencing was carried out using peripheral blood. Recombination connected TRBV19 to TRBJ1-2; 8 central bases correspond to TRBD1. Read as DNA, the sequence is TGTGCCAGTTCCGGACAGGGCTATGGCTACACCTTC. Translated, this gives CASSGQGYGYTF.